This passage covers 3 T cell receptor beta chains from one sample sequenced in a study of Ad26.COV2.S vaccination and SARS-CoV-2 variants (dated by TCRdb to the early 2020s). This sample's treatment or condition label indicates: about 20 received Ad26.COV2.S at low or high dose, single or two shots; about 5 received placebo; per-sample allocation not given. For vaccine and placebo recipients, the sequenced repertoires came from samples collected on day 63 after the first injection. The protocol used for the library was the immunoSEQ multiplex PCR assay. Imported from immuneACCESS, the table was reduced by TCRdb to in-frame sequences with V and J called. These copies leave out some clones; in studies compared against another copy, an unresolved V gene accounts for under half, and the cause of the remainder is not known. This sample has 350,000 to 500,000 clones in its table, and about 88% of those were observed once. Clones ranked in the top ten supply over 2% of the sample.

Specimen: peripheral blood, collected in a trial of Ad26.COV2.S vaccine versus placebo. All receptors come from a person between 18 and 65 years old who received the Ad26.COV2.S COVID-19 vaccine or a placebo.

The CDR3 DNA reads TGTGCCAGTAGCCCACTAGCGGTTTCCTACAATGAGCAGTTCTTC. It encodes CASSPLAVSYNEQFF. The genes are TRBV19 and TRBJ2-1; 8 bases map to TRBD2. This CDR3 has 15 amino acids. V lost 6 bases and J lost 1; bases outside the gene matches: 5. The germline V gene has CDR1 LNHDA and CDR2 SQIVND (reference sequence). Based on the CDR3 plus reference TRBV19 and TRBJ2-1, the full variable domain is DGGITQSPKYLFRKEGQNVTLSCEQNLNHDAMYWYRQDPGQGLRLIYYSQIVNDFQKGDIAEGYSVSREKKESFPLTVTSAQKNPTAFYLCASSPLAVSYNEQFFGPGTRLTVL.

This rearrangement joins TRBV7-9 to TRBJ1-5; weak D call: TRBD1 (5 bases). V lost 5 bases to trimming and J lost 3 bases, with 17 bases between them. Per germline, CDR1 SEHNR and CDR2 FQNEAQ (reference sequence). This CDR3 contains 16 residues. CDR3 coding DNA: TGTGCCAGCAGCCCGCCGGGATGGGGGTTCAATCAGCCCCAGCATTTT. This gives the protein CASSPPGWGFNQPQHF.

V usage is TRBV5-1 and J usage is TRBJ2-1; the match to TRBD1 covers 10 bases. Germline-derived CDR1 and CDR2 are SGHRS and YFSETQ. The CDR3 is 15 amino acids. V dropped 4 bases and J dropped 7; count of bases not matched to a gene: 8. The CDR3 loop is CASSGGQGVVNEQFF. CDR3 nucleotide sequence: TGCGCCAGCAGCGGAGGACAGGGGGTAGTAAATGAGCAGTTCTTC. The complete variable domain, with remaining parts taken from reference TRBV5-1 and TRBJ2-1, reads KAGVTQTPRYLIKTRGQQVTLSCSPISGHRSVSWYQQTPGQGLQFLFEYFSETQRNKGNFPGRFSGRQFSNSRSEMNVSTLELGDSALYLCASSGGQGVVNEQFFGPGTRLTVL.